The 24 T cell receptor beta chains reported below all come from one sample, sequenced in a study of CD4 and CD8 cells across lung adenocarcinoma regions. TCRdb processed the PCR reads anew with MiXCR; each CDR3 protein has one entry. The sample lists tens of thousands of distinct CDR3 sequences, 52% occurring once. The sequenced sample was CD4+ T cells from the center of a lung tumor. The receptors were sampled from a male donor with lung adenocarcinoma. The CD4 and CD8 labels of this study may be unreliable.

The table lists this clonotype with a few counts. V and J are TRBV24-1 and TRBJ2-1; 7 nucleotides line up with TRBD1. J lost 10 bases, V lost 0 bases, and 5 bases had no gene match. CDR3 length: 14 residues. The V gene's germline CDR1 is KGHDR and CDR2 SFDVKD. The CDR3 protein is CATSDLTTTGEQFF. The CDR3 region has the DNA TGTGCCACCAGTGATTTGACGACGACAGGGGAGCAGTTCTTC.

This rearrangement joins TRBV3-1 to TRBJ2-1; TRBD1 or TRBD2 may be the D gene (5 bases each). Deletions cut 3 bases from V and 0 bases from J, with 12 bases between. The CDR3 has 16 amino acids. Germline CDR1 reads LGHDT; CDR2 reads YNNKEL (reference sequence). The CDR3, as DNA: TGTGCCAGCAGCCATCCCTGGGGGAGCTCCTACAATGAGCAGTTCTTC. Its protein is CASSHPWGSSYNEQFF.

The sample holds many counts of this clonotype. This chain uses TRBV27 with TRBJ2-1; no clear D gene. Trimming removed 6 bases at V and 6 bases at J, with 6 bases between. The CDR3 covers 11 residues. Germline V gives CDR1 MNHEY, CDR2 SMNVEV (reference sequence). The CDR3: CASRSANEQFF. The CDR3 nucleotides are TGTGCCAGCAGATCTGCCAATGAGCAGTTCTTC.

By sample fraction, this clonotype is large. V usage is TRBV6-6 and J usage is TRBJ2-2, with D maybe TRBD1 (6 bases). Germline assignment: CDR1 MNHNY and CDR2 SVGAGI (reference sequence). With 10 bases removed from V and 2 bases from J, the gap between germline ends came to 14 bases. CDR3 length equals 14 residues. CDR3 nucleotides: TGTGCCACCTTGACAGGCCTAAACACCGGGGAGCTGTTTTTT. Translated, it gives CATLTGLNTGELFF.

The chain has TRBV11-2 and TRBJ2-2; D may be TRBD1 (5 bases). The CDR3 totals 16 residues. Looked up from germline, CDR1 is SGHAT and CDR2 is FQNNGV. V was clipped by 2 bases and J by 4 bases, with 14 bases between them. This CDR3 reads CASSLWGASATGELFF. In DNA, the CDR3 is TGTGCCAGCAGCTTATGGGGCGCCAGTGCCACCGGGGAGCTGTTTTTT.

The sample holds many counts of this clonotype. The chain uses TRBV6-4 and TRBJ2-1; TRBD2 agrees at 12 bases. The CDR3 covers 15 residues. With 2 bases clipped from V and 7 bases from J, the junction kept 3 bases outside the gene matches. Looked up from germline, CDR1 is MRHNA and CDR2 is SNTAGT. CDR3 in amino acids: CASSDLAGGVNEQFF. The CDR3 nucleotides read TGTGCCAGCAGTGACCTAGCGGGAGGGGTTAATGAGCAGTTCTTC.

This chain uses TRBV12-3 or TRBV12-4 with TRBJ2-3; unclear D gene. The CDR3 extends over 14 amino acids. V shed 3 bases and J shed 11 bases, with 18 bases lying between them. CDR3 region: CASSFGGAKNMQYF. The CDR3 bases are TGTGCCAGCAGTTTCGGCGGAGCCAAAAACATGCAGTATTTT.

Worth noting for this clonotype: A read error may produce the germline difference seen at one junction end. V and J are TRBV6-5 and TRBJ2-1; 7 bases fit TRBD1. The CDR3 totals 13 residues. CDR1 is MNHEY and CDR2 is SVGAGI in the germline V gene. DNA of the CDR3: TGTGCCAGCAGTTCGACAGGGAAAGATGCGCAGTTTTTC. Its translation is CASSSTGKDAQFF.

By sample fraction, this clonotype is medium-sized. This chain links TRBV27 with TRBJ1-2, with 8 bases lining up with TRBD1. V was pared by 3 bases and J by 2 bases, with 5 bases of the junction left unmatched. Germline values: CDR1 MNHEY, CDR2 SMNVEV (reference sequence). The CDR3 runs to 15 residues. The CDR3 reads CASSFGQGKNYGYTF. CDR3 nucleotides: TGTGCCAGCAGTTTCGGACAGGGCAAAAACTATGGCTACACCTTC.

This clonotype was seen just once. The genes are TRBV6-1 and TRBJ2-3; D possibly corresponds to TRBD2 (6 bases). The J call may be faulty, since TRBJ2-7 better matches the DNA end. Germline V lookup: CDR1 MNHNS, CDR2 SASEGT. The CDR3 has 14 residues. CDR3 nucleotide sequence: TGTGCCAGCAGGGGGCCTAGCGCCAAAGACATGCAGTACTTC. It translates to CASRGPSAKDMQYF.

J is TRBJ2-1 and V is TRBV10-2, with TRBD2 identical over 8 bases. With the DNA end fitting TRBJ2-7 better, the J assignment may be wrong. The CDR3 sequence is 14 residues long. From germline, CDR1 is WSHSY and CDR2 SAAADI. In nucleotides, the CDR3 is TGCGCCAGCAGATCCGGGACTAGATACTACGAGCAGTACTTC. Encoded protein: CASRSGTRYYEQYF.

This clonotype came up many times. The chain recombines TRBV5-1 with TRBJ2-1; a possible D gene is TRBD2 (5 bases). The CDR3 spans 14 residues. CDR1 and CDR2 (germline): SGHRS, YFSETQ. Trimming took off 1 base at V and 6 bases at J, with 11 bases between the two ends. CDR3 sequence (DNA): TGCGCCAGCAGCTTGACTAGACTGGTCAATGAGCAGTTCTTC. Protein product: CASSLTRLVNEQFF.

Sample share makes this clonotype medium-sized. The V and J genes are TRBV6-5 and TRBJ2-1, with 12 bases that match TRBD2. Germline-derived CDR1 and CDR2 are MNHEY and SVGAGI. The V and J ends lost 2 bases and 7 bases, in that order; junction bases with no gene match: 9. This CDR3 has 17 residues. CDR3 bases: TGTGCCAGCAGTTACCCGTCGACTAGCGGGAGTAGAAATGAGCAGTTCTTC. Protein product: CASSYPSTSGSRNEQFF.

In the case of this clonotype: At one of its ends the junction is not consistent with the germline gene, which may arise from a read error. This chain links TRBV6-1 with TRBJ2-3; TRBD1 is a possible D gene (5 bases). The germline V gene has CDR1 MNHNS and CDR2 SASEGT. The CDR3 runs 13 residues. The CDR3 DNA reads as TGTGCCAGGGGGCTGGCAGGCAAAGATACGCAGTATTTC. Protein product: CARGLAGKDTQYF.

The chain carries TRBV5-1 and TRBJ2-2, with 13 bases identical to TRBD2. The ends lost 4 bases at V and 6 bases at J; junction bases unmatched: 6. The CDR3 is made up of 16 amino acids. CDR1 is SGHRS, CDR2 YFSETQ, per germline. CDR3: CASSTGLAGEAGELFF. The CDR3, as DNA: TGCGCCAGCAGCACCGGACTAGCGGGAGAAGCCGGGGAGCTGTTTTTT.

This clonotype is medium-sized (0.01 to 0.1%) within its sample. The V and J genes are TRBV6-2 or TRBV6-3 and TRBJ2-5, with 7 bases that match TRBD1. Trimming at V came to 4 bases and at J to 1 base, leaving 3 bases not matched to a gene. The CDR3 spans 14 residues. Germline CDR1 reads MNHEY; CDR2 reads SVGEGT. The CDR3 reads CASSSGQLQETQYF. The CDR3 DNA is TGTGCCAGCAGTTCGGGACAGCTCCAAGAGACCCAGTACTTC.

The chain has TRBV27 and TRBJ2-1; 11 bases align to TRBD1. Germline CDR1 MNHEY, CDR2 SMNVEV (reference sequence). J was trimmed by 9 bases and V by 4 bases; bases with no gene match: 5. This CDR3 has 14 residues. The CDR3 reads CASSWGQGGGEQFF. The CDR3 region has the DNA TGTGCCAGCAGTTGGGGACAGGGGGGAGGTGAGCAGTTCTTC.

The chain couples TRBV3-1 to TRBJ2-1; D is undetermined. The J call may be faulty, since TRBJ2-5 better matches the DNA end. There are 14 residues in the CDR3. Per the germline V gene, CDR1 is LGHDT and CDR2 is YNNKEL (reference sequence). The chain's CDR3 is CASSQNRVQETQYF. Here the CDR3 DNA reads TGTGCCAGCAGCCAAAATCGGGTTCAAGAGACCCAGTACTTC.

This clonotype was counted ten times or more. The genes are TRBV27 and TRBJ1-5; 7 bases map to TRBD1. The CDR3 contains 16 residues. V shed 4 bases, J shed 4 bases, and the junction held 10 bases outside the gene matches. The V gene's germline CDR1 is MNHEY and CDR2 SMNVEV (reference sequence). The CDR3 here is CASSSKTTGENQPQHF. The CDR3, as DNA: TGTGCCAGCAGTTCCAAAACTACAGGGGAGAATCAGCCCCAGCATTTT.

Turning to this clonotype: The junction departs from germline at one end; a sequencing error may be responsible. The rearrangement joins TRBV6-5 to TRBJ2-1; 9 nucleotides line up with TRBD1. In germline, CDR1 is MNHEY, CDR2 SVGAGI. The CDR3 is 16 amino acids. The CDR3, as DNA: TGTGCCAGCAGTTACTCGTCCGGGACAGGGACCGGGGAGCAGTTCTTT. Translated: CASSYSSGTGTGEQFF.

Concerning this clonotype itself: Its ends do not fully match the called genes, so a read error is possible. CDR3 DNA sequence: TGTGCCGGGGGGCCCGGGGGCGGTGACCAAGAGACCCAGTATTTC. It is translated as CAGGPGGGDQETQYF. This chain joins TRBV27 and TRBJ2-5; the D gene could be TRBD1 or TRBD2 (6 bases each). Germline CDR1 MNHEY, CDR2 SMNVEV (reference sequence). The CDR3 has 15 amino acids.

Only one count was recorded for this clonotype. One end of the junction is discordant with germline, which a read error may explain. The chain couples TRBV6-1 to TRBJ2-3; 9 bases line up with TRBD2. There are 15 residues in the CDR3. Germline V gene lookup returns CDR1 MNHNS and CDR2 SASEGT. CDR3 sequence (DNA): TGTGCCAGCAGCCTAGTAGCGGGAGACTCCGAGACGCAGTACTTT. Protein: CASSLVAGDSETQYF.

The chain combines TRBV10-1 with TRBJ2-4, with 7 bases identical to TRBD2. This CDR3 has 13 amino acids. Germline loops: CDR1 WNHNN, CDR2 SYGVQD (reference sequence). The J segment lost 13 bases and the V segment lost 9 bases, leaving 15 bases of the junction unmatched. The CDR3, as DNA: TGCGCCAGGGGGGAGGGAGCCACAGATATGCAGTACTTC. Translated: CARGEGATDMQYF.

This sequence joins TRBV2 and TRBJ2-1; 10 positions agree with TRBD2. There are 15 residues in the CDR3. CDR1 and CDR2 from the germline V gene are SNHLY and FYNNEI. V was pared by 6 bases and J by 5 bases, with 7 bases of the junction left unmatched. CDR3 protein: CASRASSGRNNEQFF. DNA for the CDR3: TGTGCCAGCAGGGCCTCTAGCGGGAGAAACAATGAGCAGTTCTTC.